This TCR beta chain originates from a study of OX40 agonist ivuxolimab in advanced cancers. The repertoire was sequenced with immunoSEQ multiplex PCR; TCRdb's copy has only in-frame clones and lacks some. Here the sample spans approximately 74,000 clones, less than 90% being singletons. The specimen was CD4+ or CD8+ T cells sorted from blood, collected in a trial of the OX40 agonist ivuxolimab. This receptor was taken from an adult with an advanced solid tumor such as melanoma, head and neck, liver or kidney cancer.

The CDR3 is CASSPTSRVGETQYF. The CDR3 DNA sequence: TGTGCCAGCAGCCCCACAAGCAGGGTGGGGGAGACCCAGTACTTC. The chain links TRBV11-3 to TRBJ2-5; TRBD1 is a possible D gene (5 bases). V lost 5 bases and J lost 5, with 18 bases in between. CDR1 SGHNT and CDR2 YENEEA come from the germline V gene. This CDR3 has 15 residues.